Presented here are 20 T cell receptor beta chains from one specimen sequenced in a study of blood T cell repertoires in COVID-19. Only in-frame clones appear in the TCRdb table, and some are missing; sequencing was by immunoSEQ multiplex PCR. Of 80,000 to 95,000 clones listed, about 85% were seen once; the top ten hold around 12%. Sequenced material: peripheral blood. The source of these receptors is a human donor in a cohort sampled during active COVID-19.

J is TRBJ2-5 and V is TRBV5-5; 10 bases agree with TRBD2. Germline V lookup: CDR1 SGHKS, CDR2 YYEKEE (reference sequence). CDR3 length: 15 residues. J was trimmed by 5 bases and V by 0 bases; bases with no gene match: 4. The CDR3 spells CASSLAKLAGETQYF. Here the CDR3 DNA reads TGTGCCAGCAGCTTGGCCAAACTAGCGGGGGAGACCCAGTACTTC.

The chain joins TRBV19 to TRBJ2-2; perhaps TRBD2 as D (5 bases). Trimming removed 7 bases from V and 6 bases from J, with 12 bases in between. Germline loops: CDR1 LNHDA, CDR2 SQIVND (reference sequence). The CDR3 length is 13 residues. The CDR3 here is CASTWRKSGELFF. CDR3 coding DNA: TGTGCCAGTACCTGGAGGAAATCCGGGGAGCTGTTTTTT.

The gene calls are TRBV30 and TRBJ2-6, with 11 nucleotides matching TRBD2. CDR1 and CDR2 (germline): GTSNPN, SVGIG (reference sequence). The CDR3 consists of 17 residues. The trim removed 1 base at V and 0 bases at J, leaving 2 bases unmatched. CDR3 loop: CAWSGLAGISGANVLTF. Written as DNA, the CDR3 is TGTGCCTGGAGTGGACTAGCGGGAATCTCTGGGGCCAACGTCCTGACTTTC.

The gene calls are TRBV7-7 and TRBJ2-1, with 10 nucleotides matching TRBD1. The CDR3 runs to 15 residues. Germline V gives CDR1 SSHAT, CDR2 FNYEAQ (reference sequence). The V gene end was trimmed by 0 bases and the J gene end by 10 bases; junction bases not matched to a gene: 6. CDR3 protein: CASSLAGTGVGEQFF. CDR3 DNA: TGTGCCAGCAGCTTAGCTGGGACAGGGGTAGGGGAGCAGTTCTTC.

The table lists this clone with a count of one. The DNA for the CDR3 is TGCAGCGGACGACGGGGAGGGAACACTGAAGCTTTCTTT. Residues: CSGRRGGNTEAFF. This rearrangement joins TRBV29-1 to TRBJ1-1; D uncertain. The V end lost 7 bases, the J end lost 1 base, and 13 bases lay between the germline ends. This CDR3 contains 13 residues. Germline V gene sequence: CDR1 SQVTM, CDR2 ANQGSEA.

The chain is built from TRBV4-2 and TRBJ2-7; TRBD1 matches 8 bases. CDR3 length: 15 amino acids. Germline CDR1 LGHNA, CDR2 YNFKEQ. V lost 0 bases to trimming and J lost 3 bases; unmatched junction nucleotides: 4. The CDR3 loop is CASSQDGTGGYEQYF. Written as DNA, the CDR3 is TGTGCCAGCAGCCAAGACGGGACAGGAGGCTACGAGCAGTACTTC.

Written as DNA, the CDR3 is TGTGCCAGCAGCTTAGAAGGCAAGGGGGGGGTCTATGGCTACACCTTC. Amino acids: CASSLEGKGGVYGYTF. The V gene is TRBV7-2, the J gene TRBJ1-2, with D possibly being TRBD1 (6 bases). V lost 1 base and J 4 bases, leaving 16 bases between the germline ends. CDR1 is SGHTA, CDR2 FQGNSA, per germline. The CDR3 runs to 16 residues.

About this clone: Its ends do not fully match the called genes, so a read error is possible. This chain joins TRBV4-3 and TRBJ2-7; 10 bases line up with TRBD2. CDR3 length equals 15 residues. Germline V gene data show CDR1 as LGHNA and CDR2 as YSLEER. The CDR3 here is CTSSPRTSGSYEQYF. In nucleotides, the CDR3 is TGCACCAGCAGTCCCCGGACTAGCGGATCCTACGAGCAGTACTTC.

This clone is a singleton in its sample. The gene calls are TRBV28 and TRBJ2-1; D is unresolved. The ends were cut back, 10 bases at V and 1 base at J, with 11 bases in the middle. This CDR3 region has 13 residues. Germline V gives CDR1 MDHEN, CDR2 SYDVKM. The CDR3 bases are TGTGCCACCTCGTCGACATCCTACAATGAGCAGTTCTTC. It codes for CATSSTSYNEQFF.

CDR3 in amino acids: CASSQDLSGISYEQYF. CDR3 coding DNA: TGTGCCAGCAGCCAAGATCTGAGCGGGATCTCCTACGAGCAGTACTTC. V usage is TRBV4-2 and J usage is TRBJ2-7; 7 bases agree with TRBD2. V gave up 0 bases and J gave up 0 bases; unmatched junction bases: 5. Per the germline V gene, CDR1 is LGHNA and CDR2 is YNFKEQ. The CDR3 is 16 residues long.

The chain links TRBV9 to TRBJ2-1; D might be TRBD2 (7 bases). The CDR3 runs 16 residues. Trimming removed 0 bases at V and 2 bases at J, with 12 bases between. Germline V gene sequence: CDR1 SGDLS, CDR2 YYNGEE. CDR3 residues: CASSVVVGGAYNEQFF. DNA of the CDR3: TGTGCCAGCAGCGTAGTAGTAGGGGGGGCCTACAATGAGCAGTTCTTC. Based on the CDR3 plus reference TRBV9 and TRBJ2-1, the full variable domain is DSGVTQTPKHLITATGQRVTLRCSPRSGDLSVYWYQQSLDQGLQFLIQYYNGEERAKGNILERFSAQQFPDLHSELNLSSLELGDSALYFCASSVVVGGAYNEQFFGPGTRLTVL.

This chain links TRBV27 with TRBJ2-3; the match to TRBD2 covers 9 bases. The CDR3 contains 16 residues. From germline, CDR1 is MNHEY and CDR2 SMNVEV (reference sequence). V was clipped by 0 bases and J by 5 bases; unmatched bases: 6. CDR3 sequence: CASSLSRGGALDTQYF. The CDR3 coding sequence is TGTGCCAGCAGTTTATCTCGCGGGGGGGCACTAGATACGCAGTATTTT.

This sequence joins TRBV5-4 and TRBJ2-1, with 9 positions matching TRBD2. Germline lookup yields CDR1 SGHNT and CDR2 YYREEE (reference sequence). With 0 bases clipped from V and 3 bases from J, the junction kept 1 base outside the gene matches. The CDR3 has 15 residues. CDR3: CASSLEAGGYNEQFF. DNA for the CDR3: TGTGCCAGCAGCTTGGAAGCGGGAGGCTACAATGAGCAGTTCTTC.

The rearrangement uses TRBV5-6 and TRBJ1-6, with D unresolved. Germline V gives CDR1 SGHDT, CDR2 YYEEEE. CDR3 length: 17 residues. V gave up 3 bases and J gave up 0 bases, with 13 bases separating them. CDR3 amino acids: CASSWTQWSSYNSPLHF. CDR3 DNA: TGTGCCAGCAGCTGGACTCAGTGGAGCTCCTATAATTCACCCCTCCACTTT.

This clone was seen only a few times. The chain carries TRBV7-9 and TRBJ2-6; D gene ambiguous. The CDR3 is 14 amino acids. V was shortened by 9 bases and J by 0 bases, with 9 bases between the two germline ends. Looked up from germline, CDR1 is SEHNR and CDR2 is FQNEAQ (reference sequence). The CDR3 DNA reads TGTGCCAGTCTTTTAGTCTCTGGGGCCAACGTCCTGACTTTC. It is translated as CASLLVSGANVLTF.

The chain has TRBV5-1 and TRBJ2-7; 11 positions match TRBD2. V shed 4 bases, J shed 1 base, and the junction held 7 bases outside the gene matches. There are 16 residues in the CDR3. CDR1 and CDR2 (germline): SGHRS, YFSETQ. The CDR3 sequence is CASSLTGTSGSYEQYF. CDR3 sequence (DNA): TGCGCCAGCAGCCTAACCGGGACTAGCGGTTCCTACGAGCAGTACTTC.

The chain links TRBV4-3 to TRBJ1-5, with unresolved D. CDR1 is LGHNA, CDR2 YSLEER, per germline. Between the trimmed V and J ends, which lost 0 bases and 4 bases, there was a span of 10 bases. The CDR3 has 15 residues. The CDR3 DNA is TGCGCCAGCAGCCAAGATGGAACAGTTAATCAGCCCCAGCATTTT. It encodes CASSQDGTVNQPQHF.

This clone has just a few counts. The rearrangement joins TRBV27 to TRBJ1-6, with D hard to call. V lost 8 bases to trimming and J lost 8 bases, with 4 bases between them. The CDR3 consists of 10 residues. Germline CDR1 is MNHEY and CDR2 is SMNVEV (reference sequence). CDR3 coding DNA: TGTGCCAGCCGAGATTCACCCCTCCACTTT. Protein product: CASRDSPLHF.

The chain couples TRBV7-2 to TRBJ2-3; D is possibly TRBD2 (5 bases). CDR1 is SGHTA, CDR2 FQGNSA, per germline. Trimming stripped 5 bases from V and 4 bases from J, with 16 bases between. The CDR3 covers 15 residues. The CDR3 DNA is TGTGCCAGCAGCACACCGGGGTCTGCGGCAGATACGCAGTATTTT. Translated, it gives CASSTPGSAADTQYF.

The genes are TRBV27 and TRBJ2-3; no clear D gene. Deletions cut 7 bases from V and 3 bases from J, with 11 bases between. CDR3 size: 13 residues. Germline CDR1 and CDR2: MNHEY and SMNVEV (reference sequence). CDR3 residues: CASKVGLTDTQYF. The CDR3 DNA follows: TGTGCCAGCAAGGTGGGCCTAACAGATACGCAGTATTTT.